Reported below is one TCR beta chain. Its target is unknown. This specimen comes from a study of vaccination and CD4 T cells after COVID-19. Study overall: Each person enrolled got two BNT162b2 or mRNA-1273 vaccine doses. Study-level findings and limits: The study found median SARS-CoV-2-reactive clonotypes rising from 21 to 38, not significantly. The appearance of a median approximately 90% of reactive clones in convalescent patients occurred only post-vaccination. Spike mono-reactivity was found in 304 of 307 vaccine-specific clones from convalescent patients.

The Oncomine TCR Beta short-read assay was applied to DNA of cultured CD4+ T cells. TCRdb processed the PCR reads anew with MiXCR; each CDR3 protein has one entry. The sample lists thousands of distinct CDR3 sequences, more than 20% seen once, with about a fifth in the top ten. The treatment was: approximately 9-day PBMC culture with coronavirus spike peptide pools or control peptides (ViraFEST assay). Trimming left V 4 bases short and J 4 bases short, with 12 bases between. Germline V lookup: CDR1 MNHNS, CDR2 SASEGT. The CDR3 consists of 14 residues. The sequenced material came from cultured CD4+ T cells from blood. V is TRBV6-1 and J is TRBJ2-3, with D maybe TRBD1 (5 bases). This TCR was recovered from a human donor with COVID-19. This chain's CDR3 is CASSVQDGPDTQYF. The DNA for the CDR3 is TGTGCCAGCAGTGTACAGGACGGGCCAGATACGCAGTATTTT.